This entry lists 8 T cell receptor beta chains sequenced from one sample in a study of blood T cell repertoires in COVID-19. Method: immunoSEQ multiplex PCR; TCRdb's copy keeps in-frame clones and lacks some. The top ten hold about 0.99% of the sample, which has over 250,000 clones, approximately 90% seen once. The sample consisted of peripheral blood. The receptor set was obtained from a middle-aged woman who had recovered from COVID-19.

In its sample, this clone was seen once. This chain uses TRBV19 with TRBJ1-1; 7 bases map to TRBD1. This CDR3 contains 15 residues. Losses at the gene ends were 6 bases for V and 0 bases for J; bases not matched to a gene: 7. Germline CDR1 and CDR2: LNHDA and SQIVND (reference sequence). The CDR3 loop is CASSRGQPMNTEAFF. The CDR3 DNA sequence: TGTGCCAGTAGCCGGGGACAGCCCATGAACACTGAAGCTTTCTTT.

The J gene is TRBJ2-1, the V gene TRBV10-3; TRBD2 might be the D (6 bases). In germline, CDR1 is ENHRY, CDR2 SYGVKD. The ends were cut back, 4 bases at V and 8 bases at J, with 12 bases in the middle. The CDR3 sequence is 13 residues long. CDR3 region: CAISGGLPYEQFF. The CDR3 region has the DNA TGTGCCATCAGTGGGGGACTCCCCTATGAGCAGTTCTTC.

The V and J genes are TRBV19 and TRBJ2-3; a weak D match, TRBD1 (6 bases). The CDR3 has 14 residues. CDR1 and CDR2 from the germline V gene are LNHDA and SQIVND (reference sequence). V was clipped by 4 bases and J by 3 bases, with 11 bases between them. CDR3 loop: CASSTQTGTDTQYF. As DNA, the CDR3 is TGTGCCAGTAGTACCCAGACAGGTACAGATACGCAGTATTTT.

This chain connects TRBV24-1 to TRBJ2-3; TRBD2 matches at 12 bases. Germline trimming cut 5 bases from V and 1 base from J; bases unmatched to any gene: 6. Germline CDR1 KGHDR, CDR2 SFDVKD. This CDR3 comprises 17 residues. CDR3 amino acids: CATSGRLAGDGTDTQYF. DNA of the CDR3: TGTGCCACCAGTGGTAGACTAGCGGGGGATGGCACAGATACGCAGTATTTT.

The chain links TRBV18 to TRBJ2-1; D may be TRBD1 (5 bases). V was clipped by 5 bases and J by 5 bases, with 10 bases between them. This CDR3 comprises 13 residues. Germline V lookup: CDR1 KGHSH, CDR2 LQKENI. CDR3 region: CASSGANHNEQFF. The CDR3 DNA follows: TGTGCCAGCTCAGGGGCTAACCACAATGAGCAGTTCTTC.

The chain is built from TRBV5-1 and TRBJ2-7; TRBD2 agrees at 13 bases. Germline V gene sequence: CDR1 SGHRS, CDR2 YFSETQ. This CDR3 contains 14 residues. J gave up 6 bases and V 4 bases, and 4 bases lay outside the gene matches. DNA of the CDR3: TGCGCCAGCAGCCGGACTAGCGGGAGTGGCGAGCAGTACGTC. It yields the protein CASSRTSGSGEQYV.

V gene TRBV24-1 combines with J gene TRBJ1-4; TRBD1 matches at 11 bases. With 3 bases clipped from V and 7 bases from J, the junction kept 3 bases outside the gene matches. Germline CDR1 reads KGHDR; CDR2 reads SFDVKD. This CDR3 contains 15 residues. The DNA for the CDR3 is TGTGCCACCAGTGATCCAGGGACAGGGGGTGAAAAACTGTTTTTT. This codes for CATSDPGTGGEKLFF.

This clone was counted between two and nine times. The chain uses TRBV30 and TRBJ1-5; D possibly corresponds to TRBD1 (5 bases). V gave up 0 bases and J gave up 2 bases, with 14 bases separating them. The germline V gene has CDR1 GTSNPN and CDR2 SVGIG (reference sequence). This CDR3 contains 16 residues. In DNA, the CDR3 is TGTGCCTGGAGTGTATCTCGGGGGTTAGGCAATCAGCCCCAGCATTTT. Translation: CAWSVSRGLGNQPQHF. The variable domain in full, with the rest retrieved from reference TRBV30 and TRBJ1-5, is SQTIHQWPATLVQPVGSPLSLECTVEGTSNPNLYWYRQAAGRGLQLLFYSVGIGQISSEVPQNLSASRPQDRQFILSSKKLLLSDSGFYLCAWSVSRGLGNQPQHFGDGTRLSIL.